Shown below are 10 T cell receptor beta chains from a single sample sequenced in a study of T cells in Graves' hyperthyroidism and ophthalmopathy. TCR beta CDR3 regions were amplified from RNA. TCR CDR3 underwent first-round RT-PCR with the HTBI primer set. TCRdb reprocessed the multiplex PCR reads via MiXCR and lists one record per CDR3 protein. This sample yields some 770,000 distinct CDR3 sequences, of which 16% are seen a single time; about 8.4% belongs to the top ten. Sequencing was done on a sample of blood. Every receptor here comes from a man younger than 35 with Graves' hyperthyroidism.

This clonotype was seen at least ten times. This rearrangement joins TRBV3-1 to TRBJ2-7, with TRBD2 identical over 8 bases. This CDR3 spans 12 amino acids. The junction had 5 bases not matched to a gene; V was cut back by 5 bases and J by 8 bases. Per the germline V gene, CDR1 is LGHDT and CDR2 is YNNKEL (reference sequence). This chain's CDR3 is CASSFGTSKQYF. In DNA, the CDR3 is TGTGCCAGCAGCTTCGGGACTAGTAAGCAGTACTTC.

This clonotype was seen a few times. This sequence joins TRBV7-3 and TRBJ2-7; 12 nucleotides align to TRBD2. Unmatched junction bases numbered 7, after V lost 4 bases and J lost 3 bases. The CDR3 is 16 amino acids. Germline V gene sequence: CDR1 SGHTA, CDR2 FQGTGA. In nucleotides, the CDR3 is TGTGCCAGCAGCTGCGGACTAGCGGGAAAGTGCTACGAGCAGTACTTC. Translating gives CASSCGLAGKCYEQYF.

The chain links TRBV10-3 to TRBJ2-7, with 10 bases aligning to TRBD1. Germline values: CDR1 ENHRY, CDR2 SYGVKD. This CDR3 has 13 residues. Trimming removed 8 bases from V and 4 bases from J; junction bases left unmatched: 5. The CDR3 DNA is TGTGCCATCCAGGACAGGGGGGATTACGAGCAGTACTTC. Translation: CAIQDRGDYEQYF.

This clonotype was picked up a small number of times. CDR3 nucleotides: TGTGCCAGCAGTCCGACTTCCGGGGGATGGGGCCGCACAGATACGCAGTATTTT. It codes for CASSPTSGGWGRTDTQYF. The V gene is TRBV6-2 or TRBV6-3, the J gene TRBJ2-3; a possible D gene is TRBD2 (6 bases). Germline assignment: CDR1 MNHEY and CDR2 SVGEGT. Between the trimmed V and J ends, which lost 5 bases and 1 base, there was a span of 22 bases. This CDR3 contains 18 residues.

The sample holds many counts of this clonotype. The V call is TRBV28, the J call TRBJ2-7, with D perhaps matching TRBD1 (6 bases). V was cut by 5 bases and J by 3 bases, with 14 bases left in between. From germline, CDR1 is MDHEN and CDR2 SYDVKM. The CDR3 runs to 14 residues. The CDR3 DNA reads as TGTGCCAGCAGTGCGCACAGGGCCGGCTACGAGCAGTACTTC. Residues: CASSAHRAGYEQYF.

The V call is TRBV6-8, the J call TRBJ2-1, with D tentatively TRBD2 (5 bases). Germline CDR1 and CDR2: MNHGY and SAAAGT. The CDR3 has 17 amino acids. The V and J ends lost 2 bases and 6 bases respectively, with 20 bases between them. In nucleotides, the CDR3 is TGTGCCAGCAGTTACCTCCCTCGAGCGGAGGAGGTCAATGAGCAGTTCTTC. Amino acid sequence: CASSYLPRAEEVNEQFF.

The chain links TRBV13 to TRBJ1-2; 10 bases align to TRBD1. The CDR3 sequence is 14 residues long. CDR1 is PRHDT, CDR2 FYEKMQ, per germline (reference sequence). V gave up 7 bases and J gave up 8 bases; unmatched junction bases: 10. CDR3 nucleotide sequence: TGTGCCAGCAACCCGGGACAGGGGTTCGGAGGCTACACCTTC. Protein: CASNPGQGFGGYTF.

The sample holds a few counts of this clonotype. V and J are TRBV13 and TRBJ2-5; D is perhaps TRBD1 (6 bases). This CDR3 spans 13 amino acids. V was pared by 8 bases and J by 2 bases, with 12 bases between. Germline V gives CDR1 PRHDT, CDR2 FYEKMQ (reference sequence). CDR3 nucleotide sequence: TGTGCCAGCCGGAACAGGGCTCAAGAGACCCAGTACTTC. Protein sequence: CASRNRAQETQYF.

This clonotype was found many times. V usage is TRBV28 and J usage is TRBJ1-5, with TRBD1 as a possible D gene (5 bases). Trimming cost V 3 bases and J 0 bases, with 9 bases left between them. Germline CDR1 MDHEN, CDR2 SYDVKM. This CDR3 has 15 amino acids. CDR3 sequence: CASSFEGYSNQPQHF. In DNA form, the CDR3 reads TGTGCCAGCAGTTTTGAGGGGTATAGCAATCAGCCCCAGCATTTT.

V and J are TRBV6-2 or TRBV6-3 and TRBJ1-5; D is ambiguous. With 5 bases removed from V and 2 bases from J, the gap between germline ends came to 10 bases. There are 14 residues in the CDR3. The germline CDR1 and CDR2 sequences are MNHEY and SVGEGT. The CDR3 DNA sequence: TGTGCCAGCAGTAAGTGGGGTGGCAATCAGCCCCAGCATTTT. Its translation is CASSKWGGNQPQHF.